This T cell receptor beta chain comes out of a study of regulatory T cells in long-lasting Graves disease. This clonotype was seen ten or more times. Time point denoted: newly diagnosed GD, antithyroid drugs for less than 3 months. Preparation of the TCR library used RNA extracted from PBMCs. The length of the CDR3 is 16 residues. With 4 bases clipped from V and 8 bases from J, the junction kept 8 bases outside the gene matches. Germline-derived CDR1 and CDR2 are LGHDT and YNNKEL (reference sequence). Sequencing libraries for TCR beta were prepared with iRepertoire HTBI primers and Arm-PCR of CDR3 regions. TCRdb re-derived calls from the multiplex PCR reads in MiXCR, one entry per CDR3 protein. The sample carries under 700,000 distinct CDR3 sequences, roughly a sixth recorded once. This same sample was also part of a study on T cells in Graves' hyperthyroidism and ophthalmopathy.

The chain uses TRBV3-1 and TRBJ2-1, with 13 positions matching TRBD2. This TCR was recovered from a woman aged 35-65 years with Graves disease. The starting material was peripheral blood mononuclear cells (PBMCs), obtained at new diagnosis, from a patient treated with antithyroid drugs. CDR3 DNA: TGTGCCAGCAGCCCCCCCGGACTAGCGGGGGTGGATGAGCAGTTCTTC. Amino acids: CASSPPGLAGVDEQFF.